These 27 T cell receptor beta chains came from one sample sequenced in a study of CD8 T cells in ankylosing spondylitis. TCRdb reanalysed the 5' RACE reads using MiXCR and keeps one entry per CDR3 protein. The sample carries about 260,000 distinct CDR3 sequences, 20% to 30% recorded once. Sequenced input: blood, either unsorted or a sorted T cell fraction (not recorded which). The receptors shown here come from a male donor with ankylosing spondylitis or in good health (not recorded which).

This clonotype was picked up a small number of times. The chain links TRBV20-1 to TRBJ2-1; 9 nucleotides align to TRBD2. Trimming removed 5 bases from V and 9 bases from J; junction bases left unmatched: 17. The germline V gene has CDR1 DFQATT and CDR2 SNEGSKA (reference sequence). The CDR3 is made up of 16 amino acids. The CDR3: CSACYSGGRLGGEQFF. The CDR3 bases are TGCAGTGCTTGTTACAGCGGGGGGCGTTTGGGAGGTGAGCAGTTCTTC.

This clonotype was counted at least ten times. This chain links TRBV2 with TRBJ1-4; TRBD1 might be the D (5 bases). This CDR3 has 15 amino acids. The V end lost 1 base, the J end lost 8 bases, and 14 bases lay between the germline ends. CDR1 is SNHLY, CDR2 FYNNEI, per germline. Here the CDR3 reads CASSEVLGTAEKLFF. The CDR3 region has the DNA TGTGCCAGCAGTGAAGTACTAGGGACGGCGGAAAAACTGTTTTTT.

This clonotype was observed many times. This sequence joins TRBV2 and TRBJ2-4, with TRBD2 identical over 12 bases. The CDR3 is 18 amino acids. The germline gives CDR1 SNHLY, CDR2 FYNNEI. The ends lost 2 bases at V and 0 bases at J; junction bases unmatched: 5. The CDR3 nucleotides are TGTGCCAGCAGTGAAACTAGCGGGGGGCCGATAGCCAAAAACATTCAGTACTTC. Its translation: CASSETSGGPIAKNIQYF.

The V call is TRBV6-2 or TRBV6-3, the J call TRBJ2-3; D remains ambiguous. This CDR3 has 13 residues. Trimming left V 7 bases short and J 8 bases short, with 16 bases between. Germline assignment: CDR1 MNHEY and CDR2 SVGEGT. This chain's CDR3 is CASTLTRLGTQYF. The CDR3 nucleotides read TGTGCCAGCACCCTGACTCGGCTAGGTACGCAGTATTTT.

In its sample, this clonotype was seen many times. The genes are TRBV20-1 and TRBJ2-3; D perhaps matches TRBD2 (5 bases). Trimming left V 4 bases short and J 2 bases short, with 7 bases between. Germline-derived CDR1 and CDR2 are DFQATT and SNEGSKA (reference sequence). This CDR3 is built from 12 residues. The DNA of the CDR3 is TGCAGTGCTAATGGACTCACAGATACGCAGTATTTT. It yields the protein CSANGLTDTQYF.

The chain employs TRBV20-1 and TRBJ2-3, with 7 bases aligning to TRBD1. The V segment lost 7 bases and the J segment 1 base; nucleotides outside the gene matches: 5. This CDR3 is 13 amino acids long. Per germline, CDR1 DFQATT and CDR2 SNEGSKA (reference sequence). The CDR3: CSVRGQGTDTQYF. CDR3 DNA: TGCAGTGTCCGCGGACAGGGCACAGATACGCAGTATTTT.

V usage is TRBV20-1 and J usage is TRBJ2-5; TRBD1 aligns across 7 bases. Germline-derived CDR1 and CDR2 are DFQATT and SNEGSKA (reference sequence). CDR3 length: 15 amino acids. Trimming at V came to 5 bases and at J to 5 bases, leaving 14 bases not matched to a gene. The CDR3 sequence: CSASTGASPLETQYF. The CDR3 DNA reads TGCAGTGCTTCCACAGGGGCCTCCCCCTTGGAGACCCAGTACTTC.

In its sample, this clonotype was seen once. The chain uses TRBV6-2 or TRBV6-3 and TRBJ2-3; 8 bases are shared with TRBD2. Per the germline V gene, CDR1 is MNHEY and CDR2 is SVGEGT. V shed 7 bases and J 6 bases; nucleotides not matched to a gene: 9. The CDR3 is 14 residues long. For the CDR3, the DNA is TGTGCCAGCACCCCGGGACTAGGGTCGGATACGCAGTATTTT. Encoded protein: CASTPGLGSDTQYF.

The CDR3 here is CASSQGRMSGELFF. As DNA, the CDR3 is TGTGCCAGCAGCCAAGGTCGGATGTCCGGGGAGCTGTTTTTT. The chain carries TRBV4-2 and TRBJ2-2; the D is unclear. Germline V CDR1 and CDR2: LGHNA, YNFKEQ. The CDR3 contains 14 residues. V lost 1 base and J lost 6, with 9 bases in between.

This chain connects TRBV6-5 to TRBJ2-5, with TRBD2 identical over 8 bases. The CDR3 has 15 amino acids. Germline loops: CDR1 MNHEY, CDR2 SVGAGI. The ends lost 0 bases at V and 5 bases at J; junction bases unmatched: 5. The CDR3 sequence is CASSYSRGGRETQYF. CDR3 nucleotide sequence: TGTGCCAGCAGTTACTCCCGGGGGGGCAGGGAGACCCAGTACTTC.

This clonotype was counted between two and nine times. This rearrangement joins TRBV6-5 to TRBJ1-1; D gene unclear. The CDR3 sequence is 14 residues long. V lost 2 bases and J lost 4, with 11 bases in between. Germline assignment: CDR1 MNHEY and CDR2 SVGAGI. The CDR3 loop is CASSYGYLGTEAFF. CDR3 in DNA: TGTGCCAGCAGTTACGGCTATTTGGGCACTGAAGCTTTCTTT.

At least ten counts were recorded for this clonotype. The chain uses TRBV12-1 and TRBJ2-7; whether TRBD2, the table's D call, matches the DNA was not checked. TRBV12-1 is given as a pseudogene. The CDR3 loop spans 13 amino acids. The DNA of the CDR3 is TGTGCCACCCGCCATATTGTAGGTTACGAGCAGTACTTC. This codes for CATRHIVGYEQYF.

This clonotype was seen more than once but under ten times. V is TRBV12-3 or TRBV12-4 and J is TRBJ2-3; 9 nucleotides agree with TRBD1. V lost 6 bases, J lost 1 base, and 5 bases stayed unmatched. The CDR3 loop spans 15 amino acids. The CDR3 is CASRSDRGGTDTQYF. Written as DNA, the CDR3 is TGTGCCAGCAGGAGCGACAGGGGGGGCACAGATACGCAGTATTTT.

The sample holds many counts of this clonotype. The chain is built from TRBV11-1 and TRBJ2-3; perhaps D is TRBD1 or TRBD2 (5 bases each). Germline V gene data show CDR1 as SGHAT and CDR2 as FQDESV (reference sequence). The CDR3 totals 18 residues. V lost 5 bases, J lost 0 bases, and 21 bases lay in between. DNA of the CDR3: TGTGCCAGCAGCCAAGCTCTCGGGGCAGGGACCAGCACAGATACGCAGTATTTT. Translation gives CASSQALGAGTSTDTQYF.

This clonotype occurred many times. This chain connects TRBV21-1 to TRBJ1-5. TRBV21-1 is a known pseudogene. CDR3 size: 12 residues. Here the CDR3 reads CASIPSNQPQHF. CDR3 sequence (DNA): TGTGCCAGTATCCCTAGCAATCAGCCCCAGCATTTT.

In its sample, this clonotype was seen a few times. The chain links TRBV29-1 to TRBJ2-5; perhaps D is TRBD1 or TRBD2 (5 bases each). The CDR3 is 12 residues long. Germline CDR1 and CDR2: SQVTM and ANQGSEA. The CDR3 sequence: CSWGPIKETQYF. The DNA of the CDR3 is TGCTCTTGGGGACCCATCAAAGAGACCCAGTACTTC.

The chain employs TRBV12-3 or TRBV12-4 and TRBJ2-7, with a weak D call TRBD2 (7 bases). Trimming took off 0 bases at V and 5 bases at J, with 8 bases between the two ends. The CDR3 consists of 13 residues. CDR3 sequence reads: CASSLAGGHEQYF. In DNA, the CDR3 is TGTGCCAGCAGTTTAGCGGGGGGGCACGAGCAGTACTTC.

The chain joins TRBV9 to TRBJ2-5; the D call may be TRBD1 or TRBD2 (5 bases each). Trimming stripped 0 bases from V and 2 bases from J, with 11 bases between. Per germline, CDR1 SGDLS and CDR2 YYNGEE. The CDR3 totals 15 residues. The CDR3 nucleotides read TGTGCCAGCAGCGTAGGGGGGTTCCTTCAAGAGACCCAGTACTTC. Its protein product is CASSVGGFLQETQYF. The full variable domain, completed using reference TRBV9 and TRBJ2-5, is DSGVTQTPKHLITATGQRVTLRCSPRSGDLSVYWYQQSLDQGLQFLIQYYNGEERAKGNILERFSAQQFPDLHSELNLSSLELGDSALYFCASSVGGFLQETQYFGPGTRLLVL.

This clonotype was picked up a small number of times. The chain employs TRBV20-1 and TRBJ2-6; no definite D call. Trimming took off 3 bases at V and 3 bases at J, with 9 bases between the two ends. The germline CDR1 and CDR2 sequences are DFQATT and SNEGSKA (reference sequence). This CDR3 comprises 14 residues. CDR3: CSARVGFGANVLTF. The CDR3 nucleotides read TGCAGTGCTAGGGTGGGGTTTGGGGCCAACGTCCTGACTTTC.

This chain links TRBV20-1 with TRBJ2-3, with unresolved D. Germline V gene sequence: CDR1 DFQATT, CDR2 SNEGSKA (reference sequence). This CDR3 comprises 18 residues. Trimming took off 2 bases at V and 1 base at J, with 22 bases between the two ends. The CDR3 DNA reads TGCAGTGCTAGAACCAAACGGTCGAAGCCTTTACGCACAGATACGCAGTATTTT. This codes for CSARTKRSKPLRTDTQYF.

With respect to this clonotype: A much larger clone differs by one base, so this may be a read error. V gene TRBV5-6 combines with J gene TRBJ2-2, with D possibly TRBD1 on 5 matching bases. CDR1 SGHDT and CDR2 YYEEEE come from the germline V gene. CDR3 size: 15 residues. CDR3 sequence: CASSLEQGKTVELFF. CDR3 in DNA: TGTGCCAGCAGCTTGGAGCAGGGAAAAACCGTGGAGCTGTTTTTT.

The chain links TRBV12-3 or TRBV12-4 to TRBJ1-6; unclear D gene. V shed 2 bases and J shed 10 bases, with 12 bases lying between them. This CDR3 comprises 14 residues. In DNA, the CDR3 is TGTGCCAGCAGTTTAATCGCCGGTGGATCACCCCTCCACTTT. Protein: CASSLIAGGSPLHF.

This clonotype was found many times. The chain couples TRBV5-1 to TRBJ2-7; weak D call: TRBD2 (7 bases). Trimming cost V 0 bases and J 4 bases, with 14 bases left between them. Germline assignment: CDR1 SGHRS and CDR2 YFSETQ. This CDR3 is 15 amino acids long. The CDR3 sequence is CASSLDPGGGYEQYF. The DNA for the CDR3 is TGCGCCAGCAGCTTGGATCCGGGGGGCGGATACGAGCAGTACTTC.

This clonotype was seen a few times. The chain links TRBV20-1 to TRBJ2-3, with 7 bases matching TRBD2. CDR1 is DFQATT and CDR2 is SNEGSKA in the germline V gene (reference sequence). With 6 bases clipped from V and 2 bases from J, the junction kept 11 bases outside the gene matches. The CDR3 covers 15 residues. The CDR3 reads CSALNRAGYTDTQYF. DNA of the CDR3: TGCAGTGCCCTCAACCGAGCGGGGTACACAGATACGCAGTATTTT.

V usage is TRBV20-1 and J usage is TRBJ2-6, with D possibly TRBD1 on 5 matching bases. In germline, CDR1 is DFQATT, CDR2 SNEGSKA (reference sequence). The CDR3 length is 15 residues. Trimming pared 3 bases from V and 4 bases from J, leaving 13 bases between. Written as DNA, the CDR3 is TGCAGTGCTAGGGCAGGGTCCTACGGGGCCAACGTCCTGACTTTC. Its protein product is CSARAGSYGANVLTF.

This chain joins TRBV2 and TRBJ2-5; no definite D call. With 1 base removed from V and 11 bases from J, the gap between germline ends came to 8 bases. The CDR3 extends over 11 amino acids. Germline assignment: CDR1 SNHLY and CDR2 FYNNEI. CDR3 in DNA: TGTGCCAGCAGTGAAGTCTGGCCTCAGTACTTC. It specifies CASSEVWPQYF.

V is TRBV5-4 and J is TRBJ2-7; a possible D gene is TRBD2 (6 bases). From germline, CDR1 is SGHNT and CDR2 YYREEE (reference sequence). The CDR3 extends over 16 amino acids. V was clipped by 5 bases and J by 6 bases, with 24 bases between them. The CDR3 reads CASSSNMWGLSGEQYF. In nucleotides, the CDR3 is TGTGCCAGCAGTTCGAATATGTGGGGACTTTCGGGCGAGCAGTACTTC. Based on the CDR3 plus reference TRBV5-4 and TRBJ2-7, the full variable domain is ETGVTQSPTHLIKTRGQQVTLRCSSQSGHNTVSWYQQALGQGPQFIFQYYREEENGRGNFPPRFSGLQFPNYSSELNVNALELDDSALYLCASSSNMWGLSGEQYFGPGTRLTVT.